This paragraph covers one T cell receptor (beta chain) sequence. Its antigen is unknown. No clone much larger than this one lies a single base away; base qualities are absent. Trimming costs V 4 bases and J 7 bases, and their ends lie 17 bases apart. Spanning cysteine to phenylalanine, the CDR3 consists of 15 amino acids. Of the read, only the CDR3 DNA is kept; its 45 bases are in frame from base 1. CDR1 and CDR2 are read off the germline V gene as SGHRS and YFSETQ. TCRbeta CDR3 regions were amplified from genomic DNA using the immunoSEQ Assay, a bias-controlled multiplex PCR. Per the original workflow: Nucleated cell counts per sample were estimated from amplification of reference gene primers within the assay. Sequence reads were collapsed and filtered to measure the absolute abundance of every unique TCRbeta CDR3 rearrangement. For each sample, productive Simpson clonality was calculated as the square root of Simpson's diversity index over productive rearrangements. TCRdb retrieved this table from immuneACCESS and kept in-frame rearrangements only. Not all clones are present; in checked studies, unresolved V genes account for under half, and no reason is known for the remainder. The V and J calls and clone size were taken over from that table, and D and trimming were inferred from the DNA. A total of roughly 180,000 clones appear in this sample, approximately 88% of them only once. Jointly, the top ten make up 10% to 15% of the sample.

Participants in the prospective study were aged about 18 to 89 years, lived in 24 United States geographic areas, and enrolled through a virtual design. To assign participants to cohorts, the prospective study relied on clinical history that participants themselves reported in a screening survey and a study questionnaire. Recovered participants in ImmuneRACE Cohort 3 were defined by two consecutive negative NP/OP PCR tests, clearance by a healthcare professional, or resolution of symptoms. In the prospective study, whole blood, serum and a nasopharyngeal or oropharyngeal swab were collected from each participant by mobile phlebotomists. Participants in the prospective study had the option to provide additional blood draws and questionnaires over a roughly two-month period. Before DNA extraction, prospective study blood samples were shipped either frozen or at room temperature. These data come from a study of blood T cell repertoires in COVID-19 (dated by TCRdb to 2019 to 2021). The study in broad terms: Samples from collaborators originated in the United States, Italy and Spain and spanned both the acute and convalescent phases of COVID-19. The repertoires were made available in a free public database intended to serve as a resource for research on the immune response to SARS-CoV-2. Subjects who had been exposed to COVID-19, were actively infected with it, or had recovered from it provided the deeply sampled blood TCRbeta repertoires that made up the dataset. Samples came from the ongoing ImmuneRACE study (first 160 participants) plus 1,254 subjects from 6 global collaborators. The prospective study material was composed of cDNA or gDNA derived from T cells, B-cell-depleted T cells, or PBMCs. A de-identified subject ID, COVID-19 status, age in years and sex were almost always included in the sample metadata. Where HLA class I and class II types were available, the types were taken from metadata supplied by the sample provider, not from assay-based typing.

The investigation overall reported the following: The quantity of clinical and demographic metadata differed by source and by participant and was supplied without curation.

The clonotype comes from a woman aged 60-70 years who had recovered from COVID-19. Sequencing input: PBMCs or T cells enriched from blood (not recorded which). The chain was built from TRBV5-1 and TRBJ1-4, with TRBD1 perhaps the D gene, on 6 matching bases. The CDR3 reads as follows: CASSPTGSGAEKLFF. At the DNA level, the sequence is TGCGCCAGCAGCCCGACCGGGTCAGGGGCTGAAAAACTGTTTTTT.